This T cell receptor beta chain was profiled in a study of OX40 agonist ivuxolimab in advanced cancers. Trimming took 6 bases from V and 3 from J; bases not matched to a gene: 8. The germline V gene has CDR1 LNHDA and CDR2 SQIVND (reference sequence). The length of the CDR3 is 15 residues. The repertoire was sequenced with immunoSEQ multiplex PCR; TCRdb's copy has only in-frame clones and lacks some. Of about 24,000 clones in the sample, approximately 89% were seen once. Sequences were derived from CD4+ or CD8+ T cells sorted from blood, sampled in a trial of the OX40 agonist ivuxolimab. The TCR was taken from an adult with an advanced solid tumor such as melanoma, head and neck, liver or kidney cancer. The rearrangement joins TRBV19 to TRBJ2-7; 10 bases line up with TRBD1. As DNA, the CDR3 is TGTGCCAGTAGGGATACCGGGACAGGGGTCTACGAGCAGTACTTC. Its protein product is CASRDTGTGVYEQYF.